This T cell receptor (beta chain) was sequenced in a study of Ad26.COV2.S vaccination and SARS-CoV-2 variants. Profiling relied on immunoSEQ multiplex PCR, and the TCRdb table lists in-frame clones only, not all of them. The data show some 400,000 clones, with approximately 91% seen just once and 1.5% to 2% held by the top ten. J lost 4 bases, V lost 6 bases, and 2 bases had no gene match. This CDR3 is 13 amino acids long. CDR1 is MDHEN, CDR2 SYDVKM, per germline. Study observations and caveats: Non-spike TCR breadth did not differ much between vaccine and placebo recipients.

The treatment here: roughly 18 received Ad26.COV2.S at low or high dose, single or two shots; 5 received placebo; per-sample allocation not given. After the first vaccine or placebo injection, samples were drawn on day 63. With regard to this clone: The antigen is unknown.

The TCR sequence derives from a person aged 18-65 years who received the Ad26.COV2.S COVID-19 vaccine or a placebo. Sequenced material: peripheral blood, taken in a trial of Ad26.COV2.S vaccine versus placebo. This chain links TRBV28 with TRBJ2-7, with 11 bases identical to TRBD1. The CDR3, as DNA: TGTGCCAGCAGCGGACAGGGGGCTTACGAGCAGTACTTC. Protein: CASSGQGAYEQYF.